Below are 2 T cell receptor beta chains sequenced from a single sample in a study of blood T cells in healthy people across ages. Together with a sample-barcoded 5' primer, a J-beta primer mix was included in a second PCR lasting about 7 to 11 cycles. A single record per CDR3 protein comes from TCRdb applying MiXCR to the 5' RACE reads. The sample holds roughly 720,000 distinct CDR3 sequences, less than 70% seen once. Sequenced material: blood. All receptors come from a man aged 80 or over in good health.

V is TRBV28 and J is TRBJ2-7; 7 bases map to TRBD2. The CDR3 has 14 amino acids. CDR1 is MDHEN and CDR2 is SYDVKM in the germline V gene. J gave up 7 bases and V 7 bases, and 13 bases lay outside the gene matches. CDR3 region: CASTPRAGVYEQYF. The CDR3 DNA reads TGTGCCAGCACCCCCCGCGCGGGAGTTTATGAGCAGTACTTC. The whole variable domain, filled in from reference TRBV28 and TRBJ2-7, reads DVKVTQSSRYLVKRTGEKVFLECVQDMDHENMFWYRQDPGLGLRLIYFSYDVKMKEKGDIPEGYSVSREKKERFSLILESASTNQTSMYLCASTPRAGVYEQYFGPGTRLTVT.

CDR3 sequence reads: CASIKRGYEQYF. CDR3 nucleotide sequence: TGTGCCAGCATCAAACGCGGTTACGAGCAGTACTTC. The chain joins TRBV11-2 to TRBJ2-7; D not resolved. Germline-derived CDR1 and CDR2 are SGHAT and FQNNGV. There are 12 residues in the CDR3. Between the trimmed V and J ends, which lost 7 bases and 4 bases, there was a span of 11 bases.